This T cell receptor (beta chain) emerged from a study of blood T cell repertoires in COVID-19 (dated by TCRdb to the early 2020s). In the study overall: Collaborator samples came from the United States, Italy and Spain and covered acute and convalescent phases of COVID-19. The material from the prospective study consisted of cDNA or gDNA derived from T cells, B-cell-depleted T cells, or PBMCs. Subjects who had been exposed to COVID-19, were actively infected with it, or had recovered from it provided the deeply sampled blood TCRbeta repertoires that made up the dataset. The repertoires were released in a freely available public database meant as a resource for research on the immune response to SARS-CoV-2. The samples were drawn from two sources: the first 160 participants of the ongoing ImmuneRACE study, and 950 to 1,500 subjects contributed by 6 global collaborators. Sample metadata almost always included a de-identified subject ID, COVID-19 status, age in years and sex. Where available, HLA class I and class II types were obtained from metadata supplied by the sample provider rather than from assay-based typing.

What the study reported, not specific to this receptor: The quantity of clinical and demographic metadata differed by source and by participant and was supplied without curation.

Enrolling through a virtual design, the prospective study's participants ranged in age from roughly 18 to 89 years and lived across roughly 24 United States geographic areas. To assign participants to cohorts, the prospective study relied on clinical history that participants themselves reported in a screening survey and a study questionnaire. Each participant in the prospective study had whole blood, serum and a nasopharyngeal or oropharyngeal swab collected by mobile phlebotomists. Prospective study participants could optionally give additional blood draws and questionnaires over a roughly 2-month period. Before DNA extraction, blood samples from the prospective study were shipped at room temperature or frozen. From a lookup of the germline V gene (reference sequence), CDR1 and CDR2 are DFQATT and SNEGSKA. From the cysteine up to the phenylalanine, the CDR3 has a length of 11 residues. Only CDR3 DNA remains: 33 bases, in frame from the first base. The germline ends are 6 bases apart after V is trimmed by 4 bases and J by 4 bases.

TCRbeta CDR3 regions were amplified from genomic DNA using the immunoSEQ Assay, a bias-controlled multiplex PCR. As for the authors' bioinformatics: The number of nucleated cells in each sample was estimated from the amplification of reference gene primers within the assay. To quantify the absolute abundance of each unique TCRbeta CDR3 rearrangement, sequence reads were collapsed and filtered. For each sample, productive Simpson clonality was calculated as the square root of Simpson's diversity index across productive rearrangements. The immuneACCESS repertoire file appears here via TCRdb, limited to in-frame rearrangements. These files lack a portion of the clones; in checked studies, under half of the deficit traces to unresolved V genes, and the cause of the others is not known. V, J and clone size reflect that table, while D and trimming were determined from the DNA. The sample table contains about 400,000 clones; only one count was recorded for 88% of them. Together, the top ten hold roughly 2% of the sample.

This clone showed up just once. Its antigen remains undetermined. Within one base of it there is no much larger clone, and no base qualities were kept. This chain joins TRBV20-1 to TRBJ2-3; the D segment cannot be called with confidence. The sequence derives from a woman aged 40 to 49 with acute COVID-19. Sequenced material: PBMCs or T cells enriched from blood (not recorded which). The CDR3: CSATVADTQYF. The DNA sequence is as follows: TGCAGTGCTACGGTGGCAGATACGCAGTATTTT.